This T cell receptor beta chain was recovered during a study of blood T cell repertoires in COVID-19 (dated by TCRdb to about 2020). With respect to the entire study: Samples covering the acute and convalescent phases of COVID-19 were provided by collaborators in the United States, Italy and Spain. The material from the prospective study consisted of cDNA or gDNA derived from T cells, B-cell-depleted T cells, or PBMCs. The dataset comprised deeply sampled blood TCRbeta repertoires from subjects exposed to, actively infected with, or recovered from COVID-19. The repertoires were made available in a free public database intended to serve as a resource for research on the immune response to SARS-CoV-2. Samples came from the ongoing ImmuneRACE study (first 160 participants) plus 1,254 subjects from 6 global collaborators. A de-identified subject ID, COVID-19 status, age in years and sex were almost always included in the sample metadata. Where HLA class I and class II types were available, the types were taken from metadata supplied by the sample provider, not from assay-based typing. Study-wide conclusions, independent of this receptor: The quantity of clinical and demographic metadata differed by source and by participant and was supplied without curation.

The immunoSEQ Assay, a bias-controlled multiplex PCR, was used to amplify TCRbeta CDR3 regions from genomic DNA. Regarding the original processing steps: Within the assay, amplification of reference gene primers was used to estimate how many nucleated cells each sample contained. To quantify the absolute abundance of each unique TCRbeta CDR3 rearrangement, sequence reads were collapsed and filtered. For each sample, productive Simpson clonality was calculated by taking the square root of Simpson's diversity index across productive rearrangements. TCRdb provides this immuneACCESS table in a form limited to in-frame rearrangements. Some clones are lacking; in checked studies, under half of them reflect an unresolved V gene, and why the rest are absent is not known. V and J calls and clone size are as listed in that table; D and trimming were resolved from the DNA. The sample data list about 300,000 clones, and about nine tenths of these were observed just once. Of the sample, over 3.5% falls within the top ten clones.

CDR3 length: 17 amino acids, cysteine to phenylalanine. Only the CDR3 DNA stays, 51 bases, in frame from base 1. Relative to germline, V is missing 0 bases and J is missing 4 bases, with 8 bases of the junction outside any gene match. From a lookup of the germline V gene (reference sequence), CDR1 and CDR2 are SGHNT and YYREEE. In the prospective study, participants were 18 to 89 years old, resided in fewer than 25 geographic areas of the United States, and were enrolled through a virtual design. In the prospective study, participants were assigned to cohorts based on the clinical history participants reported in a screening survey and a study questionnaire. Recovered participants in ImmuneRACE Cohort 3 were defined by two consecutive negative NP/OP PCR tests, clearance by a healthcare professional, or resolution of symptoms. In the prospective study, whole blood, serum and a nasopharyngeal or oropharyngeal swab were collected from each participant by mobile phlebotomists. Additional blood draws and questionnaires over an approximately 2-month period could optionally be provided by prospective study participants. Blood samples from the prospective study were shipped frozen or at room temperature prior to DNA extraction.

This clone was detected only a few times. Its cognate antigen has yet to be identified. Base qualities are not at hand, and no much larger clone is one base apart. This TCR was sampled from a man between 25 and 39 years old who had recovered from COVID-19. The chain employs TRBV5-4 and TRBJ2-3; TRBD2 lines up with 10 middle nucleotides. Sequencing was done on a sample of PBMCs or T cells enriched from blood (not recorded which). The base sequence is TGTGCCAGCAGCTTGGTCCCCCGGCTAGCGGGAGCAGATACGCAGTATTTT. It translates as CASSLVPRLAGADTQYF.